Listed below are T cell receptor beta chains from one sample, sequenced in a study of early T cells in non-severe SARS-CoV-2 infection. TCRdb redid the calling of the 5' RACE reads with MiXCR, one entry per CDR3 protein. The sample records 30,000 to 40,000 distinct CDR3 sequences, 5.7% being singletons. Sequencing was done on a sample of whole blood. These receptors were obtained from an adult who was a healthcare worker with PCR-confirmed SARS-CoV-2 infection or an uninfected control (not recorded which). Both conserved end residues are trimmed from each CDR3. Fields, in order: V gene, clone size, CDR3 protein. The size of a clone is reported for some rows only, either as once, few or many, or as a class for expanded clones.

TRBV10-2 few ASSDPHGTGGPGGHQPQH
TRBV6-6 many ASSYPTLRSKETQY
TRBV29-1 many SVVDRFEDGGYT
TRBV24-1 many ATSVGPEQF
TRBV24-1 few ATSDGTGFDNEQY
TRBV12-3/TRBV12-4 many ASSPTPDRGDTIY
TRBV19 many ASSKRLTSYNEQF
TRBV29-1 many SVELRSLGAEAF
TRBV6-6 few ASSYEGGPMGTEAF
TRBV2 . ASQPSAPYNEQF
TRBV20-1 many SASTGPEAF
TRBV7-9 . ASSSGGGSPLH
TRBV12-3/TRBV12-4 many ASRPRGAGTEAF
TRBV28 many ASRYGQGLSPQH
TRBV20-1 many SARLGLALYNEQF
TRBV7-8 . ASSLVVRGEQF
TRBV24-1 . ATSDFPTSGSTGELF
TRBV18 few ASSPGRAADTQY
TRBV2 few ASSGLGPDTQY
TRBV28 many ASSSTNYGYT
TRBV24-1 many ATSDATESPYGYT
TRBV28 many ASSLGRGRRSSGELF
TRBV19 many ASSIRTVRTDTQY
TRBV10-1 many ASSEAGVTQY
TRBV28 many ASRRDRSSYNEQF
TRBV30 . AWSGQTEAF
TRBV7-2 many ASSLDYGRAGEQF
TRBV12-3/TRBV12-4 . ASSLRDRRQNIQY
TRBV6-6 many ASRWQVNQPQH
TRBV4-2 many ASSQDRGGGDGNQPQH
TRBV6-5 many ASSYSGRAGTEAF
TRBV12-3/TRBV12-4 many ASSPPARRAF
TRBV4-2 many ASSQEVGGGRVNEQF
TRBV10-3 . AISDPGGSSYEQY
TRBV19 few ASSIDSTGAAKNIQY
TRBV3-1 many ASSQAWTSGRPFYEQY
TRBV20-1 many SASGLADLRVRPYEQY
TRBV6-2/TRBV6-3 many ASRRTGDNSPLH
TRBV10-1 many ASRMKRDTTDTQY
TRBV20-1 many SASRRTGRNQPQH
TRBV28 many ASDRDRHYNEQF
TRBV11-2 medium-sized ASSVDRNTEAF
TRBV5-1 few ASSWRTENIQY
TRBV28 few ASSFPGQGMHEQY
TRBV4-1 . ASSQGLGKTGELF
TRBV20-1 many SASQLVNRYNEQF
TRBV20-1 many SAPTSGRDTQY
TRBV5-5 many ASSPGPPGANVLT
TRBV28 many ASSPPGQGPYEQY
TRBV20-1 many SARAPLGEGETQY
TRBV29-1 few SVEEGGSGNSYNEQF
TRBV4-3 many ASSSGTRARAF